A selection of T cell receptor beta chains follows, all from one sample in a study of blood T cell repertoires in COVID-19. The table came from immunoSEQ multiplex PCR; TCRdb's copy has only in-frame clones and leaves some out. The sample records about 240,000 clones, approximately 86% being singletons. The sequencing input was peripheral blood. The origin of the receptors is a woman aged 70-85 years with active or convalescent COVID-19. Each CDR3 is given with its conserved first and last residue. The D gene is left open where the match is weak. Expanded clones get a size class; other rows say once, few or many, or leave the size out.

CDR3: CASSLDRVEGYTF; DNA: TGTGCCAGCAGCTTGGACAGGGTGGAAGGCTACACCTTC; J: TRBJ1-2; D: .; size: .; V: TRBV5-8
CDR3: CASSPEPPGTGELFF; DNA: TGCGCCAGCAGCCCCGAGCCTCCAGGCACCGGGGAGCTGTTTTTT; J: TRBJ2-2; D: .; size: .; V: TRBV4-3
CDR3: CASGPGGNTEAFF; DNA: TGTGCCAGCGGGCCGGGGGGGAACACTGAAGCTTTCTTT; J: TRBJ1-1; D: .; size: .; V: TRBV19
CDR3: CASSSTGGTEAFF; DNA: TGTGCCAGCTCATCGACAGGGGGGACTGAAGCTTTCTTT; J: TRBJ1-1; D: TRBD1; size: once; V: TRBV18
CDR3: CASSLPGGSYTEAFF; DNA: TGTGCCAGCAGCCTCCCGGGGGGGAGTTACACTGAAGCTTTCTTT; J: TRBJ1-1; D: .; size: .; V: TRBV5-4
CDR3: CSAQIAGDTDTQYF; DNA: TGCAGCGCCCAGATAGCGGGGGACACAGATACGCAGTATTTT; J: TRBJ2-3; D: TRBD2; size: .; V: TRBV29-1
CDR3: CASSLGPGTGVPGELFF; DNA: TGTGCCAGCAGCTTGGGTCCCGGGACAGGGGTCCCCGGGGAGCTGTTTTTT; J: TRBJ2-2; D: TRBD1; size: .; V: TRBV5-4
CDR3: CASSNLGTLYGYTF; DNA: TGTGCCAGCAGCAACCTCGGGACACTTTATGGCTACACCTTC; J: TRBJ1-2; D: .; size: .; V: TRBV5-6
CDR3: CAILKGARGEQYF; DNA: TGTGCCATCCTCAAGGGGGCCCGGGGAGAGCAGTACTTC; J: TRBJ2-7; D: TRBD1; size: .; V: TRBV6-4
CDR3: CASTPAGQGTNYGYTF; DNA: TGTGCCAGTACCCCCGCCGGTCAGGGGACGAACTATGGCTACACCTTC; J: TRBJ1-2; D: .; size: .; V: TRBV19
CDR3: CASSSYRRNYGYTF; DNA: TGTGCCAGCAGCTCCTACCGCCGTAACTATGGCTACACCTTC; J: TRBJ1-2; D: .; size: once; V: TRBV7-2
CDR3: CASSMLAGAGAKNIQYF; DNA: TGTGCCAGTAGTATGCTCGCAGGGGCAGGAGCCAAAAACATTCAGTACTTC; J: TRBJ2-4; D: .; size: few; V: TRBV19
CDR3: CASTKTSGAVTDTQYF; DNA: TGCGCCAGCACCAAGACTAGCGGGGCGGTCACAGATACGCAGTATTTT; J: TRBJ2-3; D: TRBD2; size: .; V: TRBV5-1
CDR3: CASSRNLRGGNQPQHF; DNA: TGTGCCAGCAGCCGAAACCTCAGGGGAGGCAATCAGCCCCAGCATTTT; J: TRBJ1-5; D: .; size: .; V: TRBV5-6
CDR3: CASSQWQASSGNTIYF; DNA: TGTGCCAGCAGCCAATGGCAGGCCTCCTCTGGAAACACCATATATTTT; J: TRBJ1-3; D: .; size: .; V: TRBV14
CDR3: CASRPGQGPNQPQHF; DNA: TGTGCCAGCCGGCCCGGACAGGGGCCCAATCAGCCCCAGCATTTT; J: TRBJ1-5; D: TRBD1; size: .; V: TRBV6-5
CDR3: CASSPVFGRGGDDEQFF; DNA: TGTGCCAGCAGCCCGGTTTTCGGCCGCGGGGGGGACGATGAGCAGTTCTTC; J: TRBJ2-1; D: TRBD2; size: .; V: TRBV7-2
CDR3: CASSQDRANEKLFF; DNA: TGCGCCAGCAGCCAAGACAGGGCTAATGAAAAACTGTTTTTT; J: TRBJ1-4; D: .; size: .; V: TRBV4-3
CDR3: CASNDRGPGTEAFF; DNA: TGTGCCAGCAACGACAGGGGGCCGGGCACTGAAGCTTTCTTT; J: TRBJ1-1; D: TRBD1; size: .; V: TRBV7-9
CDR3: CASSLDRSELNEQFF; DNA: TGTGCCAGTAGTCTAGACAGGTCCGAGCTCAATGAGCAGTTCTTC; J: TRBJ2-1; D: .; size: .; V: TRBV19
CDR3: CASSPGRGGDYGYTF; DNA: TGTGCCAGCTCCCCCGGGAGGGGAGGGGACTATGGCTACACCTTC; J: TRBJ1-2; D: .; size: .; V: TRBV18
CDR3: CASSQVRSYSYEQYF; DNA: TGTGCCAGCAGCCAAGTAAGGAGCTATTCCTACGAGCAGTACTTC; J: TRBJ2-7; D: .; size: .; V: TRBV4-2